This entry lists 27 T cell receptor beta chains sequenced from one sample in a study of blood T cell repertoires in COVID-19. Repertoires were generated with immunoSEQ multiplex PCR, while TCRdb's copy carries only in-frame clones and drops some. The sample has more than 65,000 clones, about four fifths seen once. Sequencing used peripheral blood. The receptors originated from an elderly woman with acute or convalescent COVID-19.

CDR3 sequence: CASSLVGRGGADTQYF. The CDR3 DNA sequence: TGTGCCAGCAGCCTCGTCGGGCGCGGGGGGGCAGATACGCAGTATTTT. This chain connects TRBV9 to TRBJ2-3; the match to TRBD2 covers 9 bases. This CDR3 contains 16 residues. Trimming removed 4 bases from V and 4 bases from J; junction bases left unmatched: 10. Per the germline V gene, CDR1 is SGDLS and CDR2 is YYNGEE.

The chain recombines TRBV19 with TRBJ2-5; 10 positions agree with TRBD2. Trimming cost V 5 bases and J 5 bases; bases outside gene matches: 11. Germline V gene sequence: CDR1 LNHDA, CDR2 SQIVND (reference sequence). The CDR3 has 16 amino acids. The CDR3 is CASSPLPPAGGETQYF. The CDR3 coding sequence is TGTGCCAGTAGTCCGCTACCTCCAGCGGGAGGGGAGACCCAGTACTTC.

DNA of the CDR3: TGTGCCAGTAGTACCGGGACAGGAATCACTGGGGCCAACGTCCTGACTTTC. Translating it yields CASSTGTGITGANVLTF. V gene TRBV19 combines with J gene TRBJ2-6; TRBD1 aligns across 8 bases. The junction had 7 bases not matched to a gene; V was cut back by 4 bases and J by 2 bases. Germline V lookup: CDR1 LNHDA, CDR2 SQIVND (reference sequence). The CDR3 covers 17 residues.

The chain couples TRBV30 to TRBJ2-1, with 9 bases aligning to TRBD1. J gave up 0 bases and V 0 bases, and 6 bases lay outside the gene matches. CDR1 and CDR2 from the germline V gene are GTSNPN and SVGIG (reference sequence). There are 17 residues in the CDR3. This chain's CDR3 is CAWSVYGTGSSYNEQFF. CDR3 DNA: TGTGCCTGGAGTGTATACGGGACAGGGAGCTCCTACAATGAGCAGTTCTTC.

The gene calls are TRBV27 and TRBJ1-1; unclear D gene. V was shortened by 4 bases and J by 1 base, with 7 bases between the two germline ends. The germline gives CDR1 MNHEY, CDR2 SMNVEV (reference sequence). The CDR3 runs to 13 residues. The CDR3 is CASSSFSNTEAFF. CDR3 in DNA: TGTGCCAGCAGTTCTTTCTCGAACACTGAAGCTTTCTTT.

V and J are TRBV7-2 and TRBJ2-2; 12 bases match TRBD2. The V gene's germline CDR1 is SGHTA and CDR2 FQGNSA. Trimming removed 0 bases from V and 6 bases from J; junction bases left unmatched: 2. The CDR3 length is 16 residues. CDR3 region: CASSLAPSGRAGELFF. DNA of the CDR3: TGTGCCAGCAGCTTAGCGCCTAGCGGGAGGGCCGGGGAGCTGTTTTTT.

The chain links TRBV7-9 to TRBJ2-1; no firm D call. The ends were cut back, 7 bases at V and 4 bases at J, with 8 bases in the middle. This CDR3 is 12 amino acids long. Germline V gene lookup returns CDR1 SEHNR and CDR2 FQNEAQ (reference sequence). This CDR3 reads CASTSGYNEQFF. DNA for the CDR3: TGTGCCAGCACGTCCGGGTACAATGAGCAGTTCTTC.

V gene TRBV27 combines with J gene TRBJ2-1, with 11 bases that match TRBD2. V was pared by 2 bases and J by 13 bases, with 10 bases of the junction left unmatched. CDR1 is MNHEY, CDR2 SMNVEV, per germline (reference sequence). The CDR3 has 15 residues. The CDR3 DNA reads TGTGCCAGCAGTTTACGGATACTAGCGGGAGTCCCTCAGTTCTTC. Its protein product is CASSLRILAGVPQFF.

The rearrangement uses TRBV11-2 and TRBJ2-1; D is possibly TRBD2 (5 bases). The CDR3 contains 13 residues. Trimming cost V 1 base and J 9 bases, with 10 bases left between them. The V gene's germline CDR1 is SGHAT and CDR2 FQNNGV. CDR3 in DNA: TGTGCCAGCAGCTTAGGTCCTAGCACTGAGCAGTTCTTC. Residues: CASSLGPSTEQFF.

This clone has only a few counts. The chain employs TRBV9 and TRBJ2-5; 7 bases are a match to TRBD2. Germline loops: CDR1 SGDLS, CDR2 YYNGEE. There are 16 residues in the CDR3. Trimming at V came to 0 bases and at J to 4 bases, leaving 9 bases not matched to a gene. The CDR3 DNA sequence: TGTGCCAGCAGCGTAGGGGGGAGGGCGTCAGGAGAGACCCAGTACTTC. Translated: CASSVGGRASGETQYF.

The genes are TRBV5-8 and TRBJ1-4, with a possible D match to TRBD1 (5 bases). Per germline, CDR1 SGHTS and CDR2 YDEGEE. Between the trimmed V and J ends, which lost 3 bases and 0 bases, there was a span of 15 bases. The CDR3 runs to 17 residues. As DNA, the CDR3 is TGTGCCAGCAGCTCAGGATCGTCAGGGACAACTAATGAAAAACTGTTTTTT. It yields the protein CASSSGSSGTTNEKLFF.

The genes are TRBV4-3 and TRBJ2-3; 10 bases line up with TRBD2. This CDR3 contains 18 residues. Germline V gene data show CDR1 as LGHNA and CDR2 as YSLEER. Trimming removed 0 bases from V and 4 bases from J; junction bases left unmatched: 10. The CDR3 bases are TGCGCCAGCAGCCAAGACACCGGGACTAGCGTCTTCGCAGATACGCAGTATTTT. It yields the protein CASSQDTGTSVFADTQYF.

This chain connects TRBV5-6 to TRBJ2-5, with 9 bases aligning to TRBD1. The CDR3 covers 15 residues. Germline V gives CDR1 SGHDT, CDR2 YYEEEE. Germline trimming cut 2 bases from V and 5 bases from J; bases unmatched to any gene: 7. CDR3 bases: TGTGCCAGCAGCTTTAGGGACAGGGCGGGGGAGACCCAGTACTTC. Protein sequence: CASSFRDRAGETQYF.

The rearrangement uses TRBV5-1 and TRBJ1-1; 9 bases match TRBD1. The CDR3 totals 14 residues. Germline CDR1 and CDR2: SGHRS and YFSETQ. The V segment lost 1 base and the J segment 3 bases; nucleotides outside the gene matches: 1. This chain's CDR3 is CASSLRTGDTEAFF. The CDR3 DNA reads as TGCGCCAGCAGCTTGAGGACAGGGGACACTGAAGCTTTCTTT. The full variable domain, completed using reference TRBV5-1 and TRBJ1-1, is KAGVTQTPRYLIKTRGQQVTLSCSPISGHRSVSWYQQTPGQGLQFLFEYFSETQRNKGNFPGRFSGRQFSNSRSEMNVSTLELGDSALYLCASSLRTGDTEAFFGQGTRLTVV.

The chain employs TRBV5-1 and TRBJ2-7; weak D call: TRBD1 (6 bases). Per germline, CDR1 SGHRS and CDR2 YFSETQ. This CDR3 has 14 amino acids. Trimming shortened V by 0 bases and J by 6 bases, and 13 bases separated the two germline ends. Here the CDR3 reads CASSLGGQLFEQYF. As DNA, the CDR3 is TGCGCCAGCAGCTTGGGTGGACAGCTCTTCGAGCAGTACTTC. The full variable domain, its missing parts supplied by reference TRBV5-1 and TRBJ2-7, is KAGVTQTPRYLIKTRGQQVTLSCSPISGHRSVSWYQQTPGQGLQFLFEYFSETQRNKGNFPGRFSGRQFSNSRSEMNVSTLELGDSALYLCASSLGGQLFEQYFGPGTRLTVT.

This CDR3 is CASSSGAAGGYEQYF. The CDR3 nucleotides read TGTGCCAGCAGCTCGGGGGCGGCAGGGGGCTACGAGCAGTACTTC. The chain links TRBV3-1 (or the pseudogene TRBV3-2) to TRBJ2-7; tentatively, D is TRBD1 (7 bases). The CDR3 sequence is 15 residues long. Germline assignment: CDR1 LGHDT and CDR2 YNNKEL (reference sequence). The V and J ends lost 5 bases and 3 bases respectively, with 17 bases between them.

Here the CDR3 reads CSVATGTGWETQYF. As DNA, the CDR3 is TGCAGCGTCGCCACCGGGACAGGGTGGGAGACCCAGTACTTC. The chain recombines TRBV29-1 with TRBJ2-5, with TRBD1 matching over 9 bases. Germline values: CDR1 SQVTM, CDR2 ANQGSEA. The CDR3 runs 14 residues. The trim removed 6 bases at V and 5 bases at J, leaving 10 bases unmatched.

V gene TRBV5-6 combines with J gene TRBJ1-2; maybe TRBD1 (5 bases). The V gene's germline CDR1 is SGHDT and CDR2 YYEEEE. CDR3 length: 13 amino acids. Deletions cut 4 bases from V and 7 bases from J, with 14 bases between. The CDR3 bases are TGTGCCAGCAGCCCAGCCAGGGCAGGTGGCTACACCTTC. Translated, it gives CASSPARAGGYTF.

The V gene is TRBV7-8, the J gene TRBJ2-2; perhaps TRBD2 as D (6 bases). The germline gives CDR1 SGHVS, CDR2 FQNEAQ. V was pared by 4 bases and J by 5 bases, with 23 bases between. The CDR3 covers 18 residues. The CDR3 here is CASSSTRRVAAITGELFF. CDR3 in DNA: TGTGCCAGCAGCTCTACCCGGAGGGTAGCGGCTATAACCGGGGAGCTGTTTTTT.

The chain links TRBV7-2 to TRBJ2-7, with TRBD2 identical over 7 bases. The CDR3 runs 14 residues. With V trimmed by 2 bases and J by 6 bases, 7 bases remained unmatched. Germline CDR1 SGHTA, CDR2 FQGNSA. CDR3 nucleotide sequence: TGTGCCAGCAGCTTAATCGCGGGAGAGGTCGAGCAGTACTTC. Translating it yields CASSLIAGEVEQYF.

The chain recombines TRBV24-1 with TRBJ2-7; D is perhaps TRBD2 (6 bases). CDR1 is KGHDR, CDR2 SFDVKD, per germline. CDR3 length equals 17 residues. V was trimmed by 6 bases and J by 0 bases, leaving 20 bases between them. This CDR3 is CATSHWDGLTSSYEQYF. Written as DNA, the CDR3 is TGTGCCACCAGTCATTGGGACGGACTAACAAGCTCCTACGAGCAGTACTTC.

This clone is a singleton in its sample. The rearrangement uses TRBV10-3 and TRBJ2-7, with 9 bases aligning to TRBD1. The V segment lost 6 bases and the J segment 3 bases; nucleotides outside the gene matches: 9. The germline V gene encodes CDR1 ENHRY and CDR2 SYGVKD. CDR3 length: 15 amino acids. CDR3 sequence: CAISLGQGALYEQYF. In nucleotides, the CDR3 is TGTGCCATCAGCTTGGGACAGGGAGCCCTCTACGAGCAGTACTTC.

The genes are TRBV7-2 and TRBJ1-5; D uncertain. The CDR3 runs to 13 residues. Trimming removed 4 bases at V and 1 base at J, with 5 bases between. Looked up from germline, CDR1 is SGHTA and CDR2 is FQGNSA. In DNA form, the CDR3 reads TGTGCCAGCAGCTCGAGAAGCAATCAGCCCCAGCATTTT. This encodes CASSSRSNQPQHF.

The chain is built from TRBV9 and TRBJ2-3; D call uncertain. The CDR3 totals 15 residues. Per germline, CDR1 SGDLS and CDR2 YYNGEE. V was clipped by 4 bases and J by 2 bases, with 14 bases between them. CDR3 protein: CASSNRFSSTDTQYF. The CDR3 coding sequence is TGTGCCAGCAGCAACAGATTCTCGTCCACAGATACGCAGTATTTT.

V and J are TRBV9 and TRBJ1-6; tentatively, D is TRBD1 (6 bases). Deletions cut 2 bases from V and 8 bases from J, with 11 bases between. Germline assignment: CDR1 SGDLS and CDR2 YYNGEE. CDR3 length equals 14 residues. DNA for the CDR3: TGTGCCAGCAGCGTCACAGGGTGGGATTCACCCCTCCACTTT. Residues: CASSVTGWDSPLHF.

The J gene is TRBJ2-7, the V gene TRBV30; maybe TRBD1 (6 bases). CDR3 length: 14 amino acids. Germline CDR1 is GTSNPN and CDR2 is SVGIG (reference sequence). V lost 3 bases and J 6 bases, leaving 18 bases between the germline ends. CDR3 loop: CAWRPGTPAIEQYF. The CDR3 DNA reads as TGTGCCTGGAGGCCCGGGACACCTGCGATCGAGCAGTACTTC.

This clone has just one count. This rearrangement joins TRBV15 to TRBJ1-2; no reliable D call. This CDR3 has 15 amino acids. The ends were cut back, 0 bases at V and 8 bases at J, with 16 bases in the middle. Germline V gives CDR1 LNHNV, CDR2 YYDKDF (reference sequence). The CDR3 loop is CATSRDRAAGTGYTF. CDR3 coding DNA: TGTGCCACCAGCAGAGATAGGGCTGCGGGAACGGGCTACACCTTC.